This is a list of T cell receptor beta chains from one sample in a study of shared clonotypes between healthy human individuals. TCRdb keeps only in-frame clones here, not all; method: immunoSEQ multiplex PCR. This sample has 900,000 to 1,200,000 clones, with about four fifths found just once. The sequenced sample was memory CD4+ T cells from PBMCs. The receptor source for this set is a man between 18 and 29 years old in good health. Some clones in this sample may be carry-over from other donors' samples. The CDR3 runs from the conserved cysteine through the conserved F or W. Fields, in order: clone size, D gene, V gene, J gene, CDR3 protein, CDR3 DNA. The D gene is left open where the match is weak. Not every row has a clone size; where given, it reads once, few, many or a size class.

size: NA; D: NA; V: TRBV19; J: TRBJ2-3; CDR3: CASSIQASSDTDTQYF; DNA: TGTGCCAGTAGTATACAAGCCTCCTCAGACACAGATACGCAGTATTTT
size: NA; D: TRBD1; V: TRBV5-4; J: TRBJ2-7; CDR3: CASSRQGAGEQYF; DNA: TGTGCCAGCAGCCGACAGGGGGCGGGGGAGCAGTACTTC
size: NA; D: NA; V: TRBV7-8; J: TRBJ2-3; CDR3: CASSFKWDSSTDTQYF; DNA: TGTGCCAGCAGCTTTAAATGGGACTCCAGCACAGATACGCAGTATTTT
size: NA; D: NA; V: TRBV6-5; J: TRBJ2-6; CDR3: CASLSSGANVLTF; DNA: TGTGCCAGTCTTAGCTCTGGGGCCAACGTCCTGACTTTC
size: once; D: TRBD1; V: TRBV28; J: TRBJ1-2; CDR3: CASSPGTGNYGYTF; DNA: TGTGCCAGCAGTCCCGGGACAGGGAACTATGGCTACACCTTC
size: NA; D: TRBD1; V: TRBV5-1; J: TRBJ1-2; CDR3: CASSNLDGQGGYTF; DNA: TGCGCCAGCAGCAATTTGGACGGACAGGGAGGCTACACCTTC
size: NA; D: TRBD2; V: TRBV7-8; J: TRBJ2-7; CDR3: CASSLEPGTSVYF; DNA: TGTGCCAGCAGCTTAGAGCCCGGGACTAGCGTGTACTTC
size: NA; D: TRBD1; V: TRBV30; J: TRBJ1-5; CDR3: CAWSTGGGQPQHF; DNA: TGTGCCTGGAGTACAGGGGGCGGTCAGCCCCAGCATTTT
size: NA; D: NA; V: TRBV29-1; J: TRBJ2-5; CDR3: CSVTGMVVGETQYF; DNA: TGCAGCGTCACAGGGATGGTGGTTGGAGAGACCCAGTACTTC
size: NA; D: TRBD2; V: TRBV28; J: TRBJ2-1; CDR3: CASISLAGGAYNEQFF; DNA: TGTGCCAGCATCAGCCTTGCGGGAGGGGCATACAATGAGCAGTTCTTC
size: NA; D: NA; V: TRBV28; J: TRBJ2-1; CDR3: CASSLSVGVSTGSEQFF; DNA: TGTGCCAGCAGTTTATCGGTGGGCGTTTCCACGGGGAGTGAGCAGTTCTTC
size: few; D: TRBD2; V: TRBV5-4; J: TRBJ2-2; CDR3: CASSPTSGYTGELFF; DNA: TGTGCCAGCAGCCCGACTAGCGGTTACACCGGGGAGCTGTTTTTT
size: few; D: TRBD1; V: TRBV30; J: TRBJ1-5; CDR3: CAWSDTGVGQPQHF; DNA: TGTGCCTGGAGTGACACAGGGGTAGGGCAGCCCCAGCATTTT
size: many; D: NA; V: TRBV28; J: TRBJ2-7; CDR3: CASSTLILYEQYF; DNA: TGTGCCAGCAGTACGCTTATCCTCTACGAGCAGTACTTC
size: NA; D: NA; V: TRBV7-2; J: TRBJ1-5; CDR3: CASSLPGRGQPQHF; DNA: TGTGCCAGCAGCTTACCGGGTAGGGGTCAGCCCCAGCATTTT
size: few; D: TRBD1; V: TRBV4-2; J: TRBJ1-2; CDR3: CASSQDRQGVSGYTF; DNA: TGTGCCAGCAGCCAAGATCGGCAGGGGGTTAGTGGCTACACCTTC
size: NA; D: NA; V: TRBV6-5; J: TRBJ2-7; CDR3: CASSAYVGSYEQYF; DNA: TGTGCCAGCAGTGCTTACGTCGGATCCTACGAGCAGTACTTC
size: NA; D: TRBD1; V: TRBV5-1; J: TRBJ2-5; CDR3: CASSLPTGGETQYF; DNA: TGCGCCAGCAGCCTCCCGACAGGGGGAGAGACCCAGTACTTC
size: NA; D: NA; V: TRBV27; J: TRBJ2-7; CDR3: CASSFKFVAGAYEQYF; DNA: TGTGCCAGCAGTTTTAAGTTCGTGGCAGGAGCCTACGAGCAGTACTTC
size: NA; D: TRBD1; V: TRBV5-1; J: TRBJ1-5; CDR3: CASSLGTGSQPQHF; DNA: TGCGCCAGCAGCTTAGGGACAGGGTCTCAGCCCCAGCATTTT
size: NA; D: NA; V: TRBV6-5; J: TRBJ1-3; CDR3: CASSYPTGTGNTIYF; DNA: TGTGCCAGCAGTTACCCCACAGGGACTGGAAACACCATATATTTT
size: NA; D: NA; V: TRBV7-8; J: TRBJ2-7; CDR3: CASSSGTFGSYEQYF; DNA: TGTGCCAGCAGCTCCGGGACATTTGGGTCCTACGAGCAGTACTTC
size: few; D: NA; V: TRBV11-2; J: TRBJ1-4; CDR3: CASRHLGHEKLFF; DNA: TGTGCCAGCCGTCATCTCGGGCATGAAAAACTGTTTTTT
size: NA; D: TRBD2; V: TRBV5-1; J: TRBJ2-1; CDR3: CASRLAGWRNEQFF; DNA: TGCGCCAGCAGGTTAGCGGGGTGGAGGAATGAGCAGTTCTTC
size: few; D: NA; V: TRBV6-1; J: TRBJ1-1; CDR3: CASSEAWGAGITEAFF; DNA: TGTGCCAGCAGTGAAGCTTGGGGGGCAGGGATCACTGAAGCTTTCTTT
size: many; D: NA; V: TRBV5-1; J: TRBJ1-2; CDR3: CASRWGPTNYGYTF; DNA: TGCGCCAGCCGCTGGGGGCCCACTAACTATGGCTACACCTTC
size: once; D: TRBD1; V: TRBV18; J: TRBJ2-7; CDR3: CASSPPDRGEQYF; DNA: TGTGCCAGCTCACCCCCCGACAGGGGCGAGCAGTACTTC
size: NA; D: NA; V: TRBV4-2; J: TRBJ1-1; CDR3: CASSQVDGPEAFF; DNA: TGTGCCAGCAGCCAAGTTGACGGGCCTGAAGCTTTCTTT
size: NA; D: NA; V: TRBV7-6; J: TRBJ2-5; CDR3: CASSTLTETQYF; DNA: TGTGCCAGCAGCACCCTGACCGAGACCCAGTACTTC
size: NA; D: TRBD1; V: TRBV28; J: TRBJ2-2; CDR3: CASTQLGQLNTGELFF; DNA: TGTGCCAGCACCCAGCTGGGACAGCTGAACACCGGGGAGCTGTTTTTT
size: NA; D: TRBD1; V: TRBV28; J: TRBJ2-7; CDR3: CASSYKQGTLSYEQYF; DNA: TGTGCCAGCAGTTACAAACAGGGGACCCTCTCCTACGAGCAGTACTTC
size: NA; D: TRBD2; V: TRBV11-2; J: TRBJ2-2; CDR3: CASSGLAGGLGELFF; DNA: TGTGCCAGCAGTGGACTAGCGGGAGGGCTCGGGGAGCTGTTTTTT
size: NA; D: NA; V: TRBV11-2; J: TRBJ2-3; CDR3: CASSTWGSTDTQYF; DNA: TGTGCCAGCAGTACGTGGGGGAGCACAGATACGCAGTATTTT
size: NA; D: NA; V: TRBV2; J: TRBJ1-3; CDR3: CASRQDSGNTIYF; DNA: TGTGCCAGCAGACAAGACTCTGGAAACACCATATATTTT
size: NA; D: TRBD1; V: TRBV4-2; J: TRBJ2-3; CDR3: CASSPRMKDRATTDTQYF; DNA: TGTGCCAGCAGCCCCCGAATGAAGGACAGGGCGACGACAGATACGCAGTATTTT
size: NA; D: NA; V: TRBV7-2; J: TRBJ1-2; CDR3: CASSSYRVPNYGYTF; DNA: TGTGCCAGCAGCTCCTACAGGGTCCCTAACTATGGCTACACCTTC
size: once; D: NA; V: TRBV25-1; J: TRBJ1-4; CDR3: CASSDVGALGEKLFF; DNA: TGTGCCAGCAGTGATGTGGGGGCTTTGGGTGAAAAACTGTTTTTT
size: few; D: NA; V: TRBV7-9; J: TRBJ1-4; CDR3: CASSPQGLFDNEKLFF; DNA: TGTGCCAGCAGCCCCCAGGGGTTATTTGATAATGAAAAACTGTTTTTT
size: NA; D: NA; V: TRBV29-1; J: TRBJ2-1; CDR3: CSVEELLYNEQFF; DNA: TGCAGCGTTGAAGAACTTCTGTACAATGAGCAGTTCTTC
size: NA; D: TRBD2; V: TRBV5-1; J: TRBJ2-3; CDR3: CASSLAGGLGDTQYF; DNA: TGCGCCAGCAGCTTGGCCGGGGGACTAGGAGATACGCAGTATTTT
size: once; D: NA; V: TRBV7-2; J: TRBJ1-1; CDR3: CASSFIRDTEAFF; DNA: TGTGCCAGCAGCTTTATAAGGGACACTGAAGCTTTCTTT
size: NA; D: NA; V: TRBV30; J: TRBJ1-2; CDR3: CAWSGGPTVGPQKGYTF; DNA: TGTGCCTGGAGTGGGGGGCCCACCGTAGGGCCTCAGAAAGGCTACACCTTC
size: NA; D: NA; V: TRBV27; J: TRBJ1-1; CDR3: CASSLFRGSAEAFF; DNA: TGTGCCAGCAGTTTATTCCGGGGATCAGCTGAAGCTTTCTTT
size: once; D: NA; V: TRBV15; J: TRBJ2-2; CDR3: CATSRGQPNTGELFF; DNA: TGTGCCACCAGCAGAGGACAGCCGAACACCGGGGAGCTGTTTTTT
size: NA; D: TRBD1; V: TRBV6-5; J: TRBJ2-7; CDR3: CASRRTGDTYEQYF; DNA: TGTGCCAGCAGAAGAACAGGGGACACCTACGAGCAGTACTTC
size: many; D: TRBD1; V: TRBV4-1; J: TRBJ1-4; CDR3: CASSQDDGAGGEKLFF; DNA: TGCGCCAGCAGCCAAGATGACGGAGCAGGGGGTGAAAAACTGTTTTTT
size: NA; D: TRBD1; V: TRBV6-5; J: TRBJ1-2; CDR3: CASSYRGRAGYTF; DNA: TGTGCCAGCAGTTACAGGGGGCGAGCTGGCTACACCTTC
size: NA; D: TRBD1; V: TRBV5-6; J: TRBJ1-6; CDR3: CASRGGTAWGDSPLHF; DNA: TGTGCCAGCAGAGGAGGGACAGCCTGGGGGGATTCACCCCTCCACTTT
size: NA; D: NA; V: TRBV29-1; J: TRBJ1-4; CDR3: CSGEGTSQATTNEKLFF; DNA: TGCAGCGGGGAGGGGACTTCCCAAGCCACAACTAATGAAAAACTGTTTTTT
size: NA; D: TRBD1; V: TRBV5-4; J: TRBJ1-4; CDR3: CASREGASDEKLFF; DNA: TGTGCCAGCAGAGAGGGGGCTTCGGATGAAAAACTGTTTTTT
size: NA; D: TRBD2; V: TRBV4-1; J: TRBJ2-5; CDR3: CASSPGLAQETQYF; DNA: TGCGCCAGCAGCCCGGGACTAGCGCAAGAGACCCAGTACTTC
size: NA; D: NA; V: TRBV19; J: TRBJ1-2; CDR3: CASSYHGYTF; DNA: TGTGCCAGTAGCTATCACGGCTACACCTTC
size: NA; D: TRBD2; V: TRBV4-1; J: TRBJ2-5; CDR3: CASSLSLVAGDGETQYF; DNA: TGCGCCAGCAGCCTCTCTCTAGTAGCGGGAGATGGGGAGACCCAGTACTTC
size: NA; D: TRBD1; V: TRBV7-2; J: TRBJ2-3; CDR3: CASSSGQGAGIPDTQYF; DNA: TGTGCCAGCAGCTCGGGACAGGGGGCGGGAATACCAGATACGCAGTATTTT
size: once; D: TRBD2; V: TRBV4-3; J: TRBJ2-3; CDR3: CASSPRSGGTSLLYF; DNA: TGCGCCAGCAGCCCGCGCTCCGGAGGGACTAGTTTGTTGTATTTT
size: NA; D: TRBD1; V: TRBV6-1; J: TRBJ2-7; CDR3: CASRGTVYEQYF; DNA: TGTGCCAGCAGGGGGACAGTCTACGAGCAGTACTTC
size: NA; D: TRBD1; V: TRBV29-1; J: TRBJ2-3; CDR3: CSVGQGTDTQYF; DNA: TGCAGCGTCGGACAGGGTACAGATACGCAGTATTTT
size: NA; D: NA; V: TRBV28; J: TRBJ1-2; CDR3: CASSGYDGYTF; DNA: TGTGCCAGCAGTGGGTATGATGGCTACACCTTC
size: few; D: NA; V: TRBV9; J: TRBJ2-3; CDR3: CASSRTSTDTQYF; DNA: TGTGCCAGCAGCCGGACTAGCACAGATACGCAGTATTTT